The 16 T cell receptor beta chains reported below all come from one sample, sequenced in a study of blood T cell repertoires in COVID-19 (dated by TCRdb to 2018 to 2020). Library method: the immunoSEQ multiplex PCR assay. TCRdb retrieved this table from immuneACCESS and kept in-frame rearrangements only. Not all clones are present; in checked studies, unresolved V genes account for under half, and no reason is known for the remainder. The sample has under 300,000 clones on record, approximately 79% of them singletons. Clones ranked in the top ten supply about 5.3% of the sample. Sequencing was done on a sample of peripheral blood. The receptors stem from a woman older than 75 with active or convalescent COVID-19.

About this clone: Other DNA sequences from this sample encode an identical CDR3 as well. The chain joins TRBV5-1 to TRBJ1-5; a weak D match, TRBD1 (5 bases). Germline loops: CDR1 SGHRS, CDR2 YFSETQ. This CDR3 spans 14 amino acids. The V gene lost 0 bases and the J gene lost 5 bases, with 9 bases spanning the gap. The CDR3 sequence is CASSLAPGDQPQHF. The CDR3 nucleotides are TGCGCCAGCAGCTTGGCCCCGGGGGATCAGCCCCAGCATTTT.

The genes are TRBV10-3 and TRBJ2-1; the D gene is possibly TRBD1 (5 bases). Trimming removed 0 bases at V and 0 bases at J, with 9 bases between. Germline assignment: CDR1 ENHRY and CDR2 SYGVKD. The CDR3 has 16 amino acids. The CDR3 region is CAISESQVSSYNEQFF. CDR3 sequence (DNA): TGTGCCATCAGTGAGTCACAGGTTAGCTCCTACAATGAGCAGTTCTTC.

V gene TRBV19 combines with J gene TRBJ2-1, with TRBD1 matching 9 bases. The junction had 11 bases not matched to a gene; V was cut back by 6 bases and J by 8 bases. CDR1 and CDR2 (germline): LNHDA, SQIVND (reference sequence). The CDR3 spans 15 residues. The CDR3 spells CASRQPGQGTDEQFF. The CDR3 DNA reads as TGTGCCAGTAGACAACCGGGACAGGGTACGGATGAGCAGTTCTTC. The full variable domain, its missing parts supplied by reference TRBV19 and TRBJ2-1, is DGGITQSPKYLFRKEGQNVTLSCEQNLNHDAMYWYRQDPGQGLRLIYYSQIVNDFQKGDIAEGYSVSREKKESFPLTVTSAQKNPTAFYLCASRQPGQGTDEQFFGPGTRLTVL.

The V gene is TRBV9, the J gene TRBJ2-5; a possible D gene is TRBD1 (5 bases). This CDR3 comprises 13 residues. The germline gives CDR1 SGDLS, CDR2 YYNGEE. V was shortened by 3 bases and J by 6 bases, with 12 bases between the two germline ends. This CDR3 reads CASSAGAWKTQYF. For the CDR3, the DNA is TGTGCCAGCAGCGCTGGGGCCTGGAAGACCCAGTACTTC.

The rearrangement uses TRBV3-1 (or the pseudogene TRBV3-2) and TRBJ2-7; TRBD2 agrees at 12 bases. The CDR3 contains 16 residues. Per the germline V gene, CDR1 is LGHDT and CDR2 is YNNKEL (reference sequence). V lost 2 bases, J lost 1 base, and 3 bases stayed unmatched. The CDR3 region is CASSQPLAGGSYEQYF. The CDR3, as DNA: TGTGCCAGCAGCCAACCACTAGCGGGGGGTTCCTACGAGCAGTACTTC.

The chain recombines TRBV10-3 with TRBJ2-1; D is uncertain. The length of the CDR3 is 12 residues. CDR1 is ENHRY, CDR2 SYGVKD, per germline. Trimming left V 3 bases short and J 4 bases short, with 4 bases between. The chain's CDR3 is CAISESYNEQFF. As DNA, the CDR3 is TGTGCCATCAGTGAATCTTACAATGAGCAGTTCTTC.

This chain joins TRBV28 and TRBJ2-6, with TRBD2 matching over 8 bases. V dropped 4 bases and J dropped 0; count of bases not matched to a gene: 5. The CDR3 runs 17 residues. Germline CDR1 MDHEN, CDR2 SYDVKM. For the CDR3, the DNA is TGTGCCAGCAGTTGGAGCGGGAGCCCCTCTGGGGCCAACGTCCTGACTTTC. It is translated as CASSWSGSPSGANVLTF.

This clone was detected a few times. The chain joins TRBV2 to TRBJ2-1, with D hard to call. The germline V gene has CDR1 SNHLY and CDR2 FYNNEI. The CDR3 runs 14 residues. Trimming took off 1 base at V and 8 bases at J, with 12 bases between the two ends. This chain's CDR3 is CASSEGALSHEQFF. The CDR3 nucleotides read TGTGCCAGCAGTGAAGGGGCTTTAAGCCATGAGCAGTTCTTC.

DNA of the CDR3: TGTGCCAGCAGCCAAGGGCTCTCCTACGAGCAGTACTTC. The encoded protein is CASSQGLSYEQYF. The V gene is TRBV4-2, the J gene TRBJ2-7; D is unresolved. This CDR3 spans 13 amino acids. The V gene's germline CDR1 is LGHNA and CDR2 YNFKEQ. Trimming removed 1 base at V and 0 bases at J, with 4 bases between.

CDR3 nucleotide sequence: TGTGCCAGCAGCTTGGCAGGGTACTCCTACGAGCAGTACTTC. This gives the protein CASSLAGYSYEQYF. This sequence joins TRBV7-9 and TRBJ2-7; D perhaps matches TRBD1 (5 bases). The CDR3 is 14 residues long. Trimming took 3 bases from V and 0 from J, leaving 9 bases between them. Germline V gene sequence: CDR1 SEHNR, CDR2 FQNEAQ (reference sequence).

V gene TRBV19 combines with J gene TRBJ2-2; 12 positions agree with TRBD2. CDR1 LNHDA and CDR2 SQIVND come from the germline V gene (reference sequence). This CDR3 is 19 amino acids long. V lost 5 bases to trimming and J lost 1 base; unmatched junction nucleotides: 11. CDR3 nucleotide sequence: TGTGCCAGTAGTGCACCTAGCGGGAGGGCCGGCTTGAACACCGGGGAGCTGTTTTTT. Translation gives CASSAPSGRAGLNTGELFF.

V gene TRBV6-6 combines with J gene TRBJ2-1; TRBD1 aligns across 7 bases. The CDR3 is made up of 14 amino acids. V lost 2 bases to trimming and J lost 9 bases; unmatched junction nucleotides: 7. Germline values: CDR1 MNHNY, CDR2 SVGAGI (reference sequence). CDR3 DNA: TGTGCCAGCAGTTACCAGAACAGGGGTACTGAGCAGTTCTTC. Translation gives CASSYQNRGTEQFF.

V and J are TRBV18 and TRBJ2-7; 9 positions agree with TRBD1. Germline CDR1 reads KGHSH; CDR2 reads LQKENI. V was pared by 5 bases and J by 6 bases, with 8 bases of the junction left unmatched. CDR3 size: 14 residues. The CDR3 reads CASSAGTGIREQYF. CDR3 coding DNA: TGTGCCAGCTCAGCAGGGACAGGGATACGCGAGCAGTACTTC.

J is TRBJ2-1 and V is TRBV5-6; a possible D gene is TRBD2 (5 bases). Looked up from germline, CDR1 is SGHDT and CDR2 is YYEEEE. CDR3 size: 16 residues. Trimming shortened V by 3 bases and J by 3 bases, and 16 bases separated the two germline ends. This chain's CDR3 is CASSSFLSVRYNEQFF. The CDR3 DNA sequence: TGTGCCAGCAGCTCTTTCCTTAGCGTTCGCTACAATGAGCAGTTCTTC.

This sequence joins TRBV25-1 and TRBJ1-4; D gene unclear. The length of the CDR3 is 16 residues. The germline gives CDR1 MGHDK, CDR2 SYGVNS. V lost 1 base and J 0 bases, leaving 9 bases between the germline ends. The CDR3 here is CASSEFTVSTNEKLFF. The CDR3 bases are TGTGCCAGCAGTGAATTCACAGTCTCAACTAATGAAAAACTGTTTTTT.

The rearrangement joins TRBV6-2 or TRBV6-3 to TRBJ1-1; D is undetermined. V lost 4 bases to trimming and J lost 3 bases, with 6 bases between them. The CDR3 is 12 residues long. Germline CDR1 is MNHEY and CDR2 is SVGEGT. This CDR3 reads CASSFGYTEAFF. In DNA, the CDR3 is TGTGCCAGCAGTTTCGGGTACACTGAAGCTTTCTTT.